These 28 T cell receptor beta chains share one sample of origin, sequenced in a study of blood T cell repertoires in COVID-19 (dated by TCRdb to 2019 to 2021). The library relied on the immunoSEQ multiplex PCR assay. The immuneACCESS repertoire file appears here via TCRdb, limited to in-frame rearrangements. These files lack a portion of the clones; in checked studies, under half of the deficit traces to unresolved V genes, and the cause of the others is not known. The sample profile shows around 80,000 clones; 85% to 90% of them were found once. The leading ten clones occupy about 4.4% of the sample. Sequencing was done on a sample of peripheral blood. These receptors were taken from a woman of 80 years or more with acute or convalescent COVID-19.

The chain carries TRBV12-5 and TRBJ2-5; TRBD2 matches at 12 bases. CDR3 length equals 17 residues. V dropped 1 base and J dropped 0; count of bases not matched to a gene: 3. The germline gives CDR1 LGHNT, CDR2 FRNRAP. The CDR3 DNA reads TGTGCTAGTGGTTTGGCTAGCGGGGGGGTCAACCAAGAGACCCAGTACTTC. Its translation: CASGLASGGVNQETQYF.

This chain connects TRBV11-2 to TRBJ1-2; D call uncertain. Trimming stripped 0 bases from V and 2 bases from J, with 4 bases between. The CDR3 runs to 13 residues. CDR1 is SGHAT and CDR2 is FQNNGV in the germline V gene. The CDR3 sequence: CASSLDSNYGYTF. CDR3 nucleotides: TGTGCCAGCAGCTTAGACTCCAACTATGGCTACACCTTC.

The chain is built from TRBV6-5 and TRBJ2-1, with D uncertain. V lost 5 bases to trimming and J lost 4 bases, with 15 bases between them. CDR3 size: 15 residues. Per germline, CDR1 MNHEY and CDR2 SVGAGI. CDR3 in amino acids: CASSPTVSRYNEQFF. The CDR3 DNA reads TGTGCCAGCAGTCCTACGGTTTCCCGGTACAATGAGCAGTTCTTC.

V gene TRBV3-1 (or the pseudogene TRBV3-2) combines with J gene TRBJ1-4; unclear D gene. V lost 4 bases, J lost 0 bases, and 3 bases lay in between. Germline V gene lookup returns CDR1 LGHDT and CDR2 YNNKEL (reference sequence). The CDR3 is 13 residues long. The CDR3 is CASSPATNEKLFF. Written as DNA, the CDR3 is TGTGCCAGCAGCCCAGCAACTAATGAAAAACTGTTTTTT.

CDR3 loop: CASSEAGRETQYF. DNA for the CDR3: TGTGCCAGCAGTGAAGCAGGGAGGGAGACCCAGTACTTC. The chain carries TRBV6-1 and TRBJ2-5, with D maybe TRBD2 (6 bases). This CDR3 is 13 amino acids long. Trimming shortened V by 0 bases and J by 5 bases, and 7 bases separated the two germline ends. CDR1 and CDR2 (germline): MNHNS, SASEGT.

This chain links TRBV9 with TRBJ1-1; D remains unclear. CDR1 SGDLS and CDR2 YYNGEE come from the germline V gene. The CDR3 contains 14 residues. Trimming took off 0 bases at V and 4 bases at J, with 10 bases between the two ends. The CDR3 nucleotides are TGTGCCAGCAGCGTAGGGCCACAAATCACTGAAGCTTTCTTT. Its translation is CASSVGPQITEAFF. Filled out from reference TRBV9 and TRBJ1-1, the complete variable domain reads DSGVTQTPKHLITATGQRVTLRCSPRSGDLSVYWYQQSLDQGLQFLIQYYNGEERAKGNILERFSAQQFPDLHSELNLSSLELGDSALYFCASSVGPQITEAFFGQGTRLTVV.

The chain links TRBV7-9 to TRBJ1-5; D perhaps matches TRBD1 (5 bases). The V end was cut by 3 bases, the J end by 5 bases, with 8 bases between. The CDR3 runs 13 residues. The germline V gene has CDR1 SEHNR and CDR2 FQNEAQ (reference sequence). The CDR3 bases are TGTGCCAGCAGCTTGGGGGGGGATCAGCCCCAGCATTTT. Translation: CASSLGGDQPQHF.

This clone was seen a single time. V and J are TRBV5-4 and TRBJ1-1; perhaps TRBD1 as D (5 bases). CDR1 and CDR2 (germline): SGHNT, YYREEE (reference sequence). V shed 8 bases and J shed 2 bases, with 19 bases lying between them. This CDR3 is built from 15 residues. Here the CDR3 DNA reads TGTGCCAGGACCCCAACACAGGATCGAAACACTGAAGCTTTCTTT. Protein sequence: CARTPTQDRNTEAFF.

A note on this clone: Other DNA sequences of this sample code for an identical CDR3. V is TRBV5-1 and J is TRBJ2-7; the D gene is possibly TRBD1 (5 bases). The CDR3 totals 12 residues. Between the trimmed V and J ends, which lost 4 bases and 3 bases, there was a span of 8 bases. Germline CDR1 and CDR2: SGHRS and YFSETQ. The CDR3 DNA sequence: TGCGCCAGCAGCCGAGACAGCTACGAGCAGTACTTC. It translates to CASSRDSYEQYF.

The chain links TRBV13 to TRBJ1-4, with D perhaps matching TRBD1 (6 bases). V lost 0 bases, J lost 2 bases, and 7 bases lay in between. CDR3 length: 15 amino acids. Germline values: CDR1 PRHDT, CDR2 FYEKMQ (reference sequence). The CDR3 reads CASSLGRGTNEKLFF. The CDR3 bases are TGTGCCAGCAGCTTAGGCAGGGGTACTAATGAAAAACTGTTTTTT.

This chain uses TRBV30 with TRBJ1-5, with 10 bases aligning to TRBD1. Germline lookup yields CDR1 GTSNPN and CDR2 SVGIG (reference sequence). The CDR3 has 13 residues. V shed 8 bases and J 2 bases; nucleotides not matched to a gene: 3. In DNA, the CDR3 is TGTGCCGGAGGACAGGGGGGCAATCAGCCCCAGCATTTT. It codes for CAGGQGGNQPQHF.

The chain uses TRBV2 and TRBJ2-5, with 9 bases identical to TRBD2. This CDR3 contains 15 residues. Germline lookup yields CDR1 SNHLY and CDR2 FYNNEI. V was pared by 7 bases and J by 4 bases, with 10 bases of the junction left unmatched. This CDR3 reads CASKRGGGGGETQYF. The DNA of the CDR3 is TGTGCCAGCAAACGAGGCGGGGGGGGAGGAGAGACCCAGTACTTC.

The rearrangement links TRBV10-2 to TRBJ2-7, with D perhaps matching TRBD1 (5 bases). V was shortened by 3 bases and J by 3 bases, with 12 bases between the two germline ends. The CDR3 is 14 amino acids. Germline loops: CDR1 WSHSY, CDR2 SAAADI. The CDR3 here is CASSEGAAFYEQYF. Written as DNA, the CDR3 is TGCGCCAGCAGTGAAGGGGCAGCATTCTACGAGCAGTACTTC.

This chain links TRBV6-6 with TRBJ2-1, with a weak D call TRBD1 (6 bases). Between the trimmed V and J ends, which lost 6 bases and 7 bases, there was a span of 10 bases. CDR1 is MNHNY and CDR2 is SVGAGI in the germline V gene (reference sequence). The CDR3 totals 12 residues. This CDR3 reads CASSRTGNEQFF. CDR3 bases: TGTGCCAGCAGCCGCACAGGGAATGAGCAGTTCTTC.

This clone was seen a single time. The V call is TRBV7-9, the J call TRBJ2-1; the D gene is possibly TRBD2 (5 bases). Trimming stripped 5 bases from V and 0 bases from J, with 14 bases between. There are 16 residues in the CDR3. Looked up from germline, CDR1 is SEHNR and CDR2 is FQNEAQ (reference sequence). The CDR3 nucleotides are TGTGCCAGCAGCGACCTTAGACGGGGCTCCTACAATGAGCAGTTCTTC. It is translated as CASSDLRRGSYNEQFF.

In DNA form, the CDR3 reads TGTGCCAGTAGCCTCGGACTAGGCATTTCCTACGAGCAGTACTTC. Amino acids: CASSLGLGISYEQYF. The chain joins TRBV19 to TRBJ2-7; TRBD2 aligns across 7 bases. The trim removed 6 bases at V and 1 base at J, leaving 9 bases unmatched. This CDR3 contains 15 residues. The germline V gene encodes CDR1 LNHDA and CDR2 SQIVND (reference sequence).

The chain uses TRBV10-3 and TRBJ1-2; no reliable D call. Germline lookup yields CDR1 ENHRY and CDR2 SYGVKD. Trimming stripped 5 bases from V and 4 bases from J, with 11 bases between. This CDR3 is 13 amino acids long. This CDR3 reads CAISPVSGYGYTF. Written as DNA, the CDR3 is TGTGCCATCAGTCCCGTTTCAGGCTATGGCTACACCTTC.

CDR3 bases: TGTGCCAGCAGTTTGACAGGGGGGGGCTACGAGCAGTACTTC. Amino acid sequence: CASSLTGGGYEQYF. This chain links TRBV27 with TRBJ2-7, with 9 bases that match TRBD1. V dropped 3 bases and J dropped 3; count of bases not matched to a gene: 3. This CDR3 is 14 amino acids long. Germline CDR1 is MNHEY and CDR2 is SMNVEV (reference sequence).

CDR3 region: CASSLGGRDGYTF. The CDR3 DNA follows: TGTGCCAGCAGCTTAGGAGGGCGAGATGGCTACACCTTC. The gene calls are TRBV7-8 and TRBJ1-2; no firm D call. The CDR3 sequence is 13 residues long. The V gene lost 1 base and the J gene lost 6 bases, with 9 bases spanning the gap. Germline-derived CDR1 and CDR2 are SGHVS and FQNEAQ.

The chain couples TRBV6-6 to TRBJ1-2, with D perhaps matching TRBD1 (6 bases). Germline V gene sequence: CDR1 MNHNY, CDR2 SVGAGI (reference sequence). This CDR3 comprises 13 residues. V was trimmed by 7 bases and J by 1 base, leaving 10 bases between them. CDR3 residues: CASTQGGNYGYTF. The CDR3 coding sequence is TGTGCCAGCACACAAGGGGGTAACTATGGCTACACCTTC.

This rearrangement joins TRBV3-1 (or the pseudogene TRBV3-2) to TRBJ1-2; the D gene is possibly TRBD1 (6 bases). Per germline, CDR1 LGHDT and CDR2 YNNKEL (reference sequence). This CDR3 contains 13 residues. The germline V and J ends were trimmed by 2 bases and 8 bases, with 12 bases remaining between them. The CDR3 sequence: CASSQTRGSGYTF. The DNA of the CDR3 is TGTGCCAGCAGCCAAACCAGGGGTAGCGGCTACACCTTC.

The V and J genes are TRBV4-1 and TRBJ1-2; the match to TRBD1 covers 11 bases. The CDR3 loop spans 17 amino acids. V was clipped by 6 bases and J by 3 bases; unmatched bases: 12. The germline V gene encodes CDR1 MGHRA and CDR2 YSYEKL. The DNA of the CDR3 is TGCGCCAGCAGTTATCGGACAGGGGGCGCGCCAGACTATGGCTACACCTTC. Translation: CASSYRTGGAPDYGYTF.

This chain connects TRBV5-1 to TRBJ2-7, with 9 positions matching TRBD1. The ends lost 2 bases at V and 3 bases at J; junction bases unmatched: 9. Germline values: CDR1 SGHRS, CDR2 YFSETQ. This CDR3 is 16 amino acids long. CDR3 sequence (DNA): TGCGCCAGCAGCTTAAGAAGGGGACAGGGAGGCTACGAGCAGTACTTC. The encoded protein is CASSLRRGQGGYEQYF. The variable domain in full, completed from reference TRBV5-1 and TRBJ2-7, reads KAGVTQTPRYLIKTRGQQVTLSCSPISGHRSVSWYQQTPGQGLQFLFEYFSETQRNKGNFPGRFSGRQFSNSRSEMNVSTLELGDSALYLCASSLRRGQGGYEQYFGPGTRLTVT.

This chain uses TRBV19 with TRBJ1-2, with 9 bases that match TRBD1. Germline CDR1 reads LNHDA; CDR2 reads SQIVND (reference sequence). V was clipped by 4 bases and J by 5 bases; unmatched bases: 2. The CDR3 has 13 amino acids. CDR3 loop: CASSTDRGYGYTF. The CDR3 DNA follows: TGTGCCAGTAGTACGGACAGGGGATATGGCTACACCTTC.

The V call is TRBV7-2, the J call TRBJ2-1; 10 bases are a match to TRBD2. The CDR3 spans 18 residues. V dropped 5 bases and J dropped 4; count of bases not matched to a gene: 14. CDR1 is SGHTA and CDR2 is FQGNSA in the germline V gene. CDR3: CASSKSGGSSGGYNEQFF. For the CDR3, the DNA is TGTGCCAGCAGCAAGTCAGGCGGTTCTAGCGGGGGATACAATGAGCAGTTCTTC.

J is TRBJ2-7 and V is TRBV10-3; 12 bases line up with TRBD2. The CDR3 totals 15 residues. The germline gives CDR1 ENHRY, CDR2 SYGVKD. V trimming: 2 bases; J trimming: 4 bases; junction bases outside the gene matches: 3. The DNA of the CDR3 is TGTGCCATCAGTGAGGCGCTAGCGGGAGGGTACGAGCAGTACTTC. Translated, it gives CAISEALAGGYEQYF.

The V call is TRBV19, the J call TRBJ2-7, with D possibly being TRBD2 (5 bases). The CDR3 covers 13 residues. Germline V gene sequence: CDR1 LNHDA, CDR2 SQIVND (reference sequence). With 3 bases removed from V and 2 bases from J, the gap between germline ends came to 8 bases. CDR3 DNA: TGTGCCAGTAGTATGAGGGCCACCTACGAGCAGTACTTC. The encoded protein is CASSMRATYEQYF.

The chain employs TRBV19 and TRBJ2-7, with D maybe TRBD2 (5 bases). Trimming took off 4 bases at V and 6 bases at J, with 16 bases between the two ends. The CDR3 covers 14 residues. CDR1 and CDR2 from the germline V gene are LNHDA and SQIVND (reference sequence). In DNA form, the CDR3 reads TGTGCCAGTAGTACACTGCCGGGGTCAGCCGAGCAGTACTTC. It specifies CASSTLPGSAEQYF.